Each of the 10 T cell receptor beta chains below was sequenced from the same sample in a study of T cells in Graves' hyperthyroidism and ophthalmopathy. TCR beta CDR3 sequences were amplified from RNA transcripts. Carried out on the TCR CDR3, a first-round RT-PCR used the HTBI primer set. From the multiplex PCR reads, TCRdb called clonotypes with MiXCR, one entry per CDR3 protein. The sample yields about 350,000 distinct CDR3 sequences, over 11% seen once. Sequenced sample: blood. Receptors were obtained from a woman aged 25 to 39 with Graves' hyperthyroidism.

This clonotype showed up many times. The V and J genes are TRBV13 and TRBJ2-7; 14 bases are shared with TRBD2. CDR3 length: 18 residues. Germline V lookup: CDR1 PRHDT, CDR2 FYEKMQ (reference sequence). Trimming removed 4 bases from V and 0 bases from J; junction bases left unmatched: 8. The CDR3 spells CASSSGTSGSLGSYEQYF. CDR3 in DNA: TGTGCCAGCAGCTCCGGGACTAGCGGGAGTTTAGGCTCCTACGAGCAGTACTTC.

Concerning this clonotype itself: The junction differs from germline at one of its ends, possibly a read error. The CDR3 DNA reads TGTGCCAGCAGGGGCCCGACGGCCTCTGGGGCCAACGTCCCGACTTTC. Translation: CASRGPTASGANVPTF. The chain employs TRBV2 and TRBJ2-6, with D perhaps matching TRBD1 (5 bases). This CDR3 is built from 16 residues. Germline V gives CDR1 SNHLY, CDR2 FYNNEI.

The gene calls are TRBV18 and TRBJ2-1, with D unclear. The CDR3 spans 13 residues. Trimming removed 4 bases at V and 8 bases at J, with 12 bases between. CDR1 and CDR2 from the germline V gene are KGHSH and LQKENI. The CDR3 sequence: CASSLDFRDEQFF. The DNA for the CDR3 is TGTGCCAGCTCACTAGACTTTAGGGATGAGCAGTTCTTC.

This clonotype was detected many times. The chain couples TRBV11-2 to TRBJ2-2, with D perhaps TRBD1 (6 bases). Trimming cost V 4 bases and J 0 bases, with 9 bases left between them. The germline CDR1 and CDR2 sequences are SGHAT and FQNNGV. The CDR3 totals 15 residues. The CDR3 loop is CASSWGQANTGELFF. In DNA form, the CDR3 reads TGTGCCAGCAGCTGGGGACAAGCGAACACCGGGGAGCTGTTTTTT.

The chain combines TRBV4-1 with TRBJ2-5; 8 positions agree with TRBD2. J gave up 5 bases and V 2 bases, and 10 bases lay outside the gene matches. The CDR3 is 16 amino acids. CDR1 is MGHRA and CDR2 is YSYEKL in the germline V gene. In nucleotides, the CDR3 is TGCGCCAGCAGCCAAATACCCGGGACTAGTAGTGAGACCCAGTACTTC. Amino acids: CASSQIPGTSSETQYF.

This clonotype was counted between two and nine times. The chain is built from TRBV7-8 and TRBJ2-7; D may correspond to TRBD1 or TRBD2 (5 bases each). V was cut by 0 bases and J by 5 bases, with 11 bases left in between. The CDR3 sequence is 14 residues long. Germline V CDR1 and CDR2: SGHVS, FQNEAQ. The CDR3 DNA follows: TGTGCCAGCAGCTTAGCAACAGGAGGTAACGAGCAGTACTTC. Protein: CASSLATGGNEQYF.

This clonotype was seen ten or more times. CDR3: CASMSQGLGNTEAFF. The CDR3 DNA is TGTGCCAGCATGTCCCAGGGGTTGGGGAACACTGAAGCTTTCTTT. The rearrangement uses TRBV28 and TRBJ1-1, with a possible D match to TRBD1 (6 bases). The CDR3 consists of 15 residues. V dropped 7 bases and J dropped 1 base, with 16 bases sitting between them. CDR1 MDHEN and CDR2 SYDVKM come from the germline V gene.

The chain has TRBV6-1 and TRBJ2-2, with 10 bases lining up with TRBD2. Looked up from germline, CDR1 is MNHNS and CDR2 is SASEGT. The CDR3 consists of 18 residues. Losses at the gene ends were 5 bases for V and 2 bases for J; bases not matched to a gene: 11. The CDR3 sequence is CASSKRLTSGVNTGELFF. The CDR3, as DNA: TGTGCCAGCAGTAAACGACTAACTAGCGGGGTTAACACCGGGGAGCTGTTTTTT.

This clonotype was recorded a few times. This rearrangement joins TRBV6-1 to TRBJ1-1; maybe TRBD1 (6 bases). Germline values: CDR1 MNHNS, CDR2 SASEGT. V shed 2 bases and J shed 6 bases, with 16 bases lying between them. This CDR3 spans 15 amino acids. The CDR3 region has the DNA TGTGCCAGCAGTGAATGTAACAGGGTGGCTGCTGAAGCTTTCTTT. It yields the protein CASSECNRVAAEAFF.

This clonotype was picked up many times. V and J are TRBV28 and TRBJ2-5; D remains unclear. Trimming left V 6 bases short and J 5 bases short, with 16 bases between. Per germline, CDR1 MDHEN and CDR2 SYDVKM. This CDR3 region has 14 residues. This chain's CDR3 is CASSLSELRETQYF. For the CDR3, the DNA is TGTGCCAGCAGCCTCTCTGAATTAAGGGAGACCCAGTACTTC.